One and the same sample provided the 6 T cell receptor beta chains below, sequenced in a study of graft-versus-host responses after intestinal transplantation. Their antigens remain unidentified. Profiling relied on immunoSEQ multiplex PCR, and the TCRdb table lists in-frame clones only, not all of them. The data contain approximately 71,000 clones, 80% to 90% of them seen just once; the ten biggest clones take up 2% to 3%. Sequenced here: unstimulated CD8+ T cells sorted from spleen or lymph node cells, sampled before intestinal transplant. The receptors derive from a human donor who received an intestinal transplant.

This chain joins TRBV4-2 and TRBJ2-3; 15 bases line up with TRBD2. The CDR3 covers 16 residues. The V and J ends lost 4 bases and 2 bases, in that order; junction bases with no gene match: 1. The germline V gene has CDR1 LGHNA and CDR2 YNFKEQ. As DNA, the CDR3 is TGTGCCAGCAGCCGGACTAGCGGGGGGGCCACAGATACGCAGTATTTT. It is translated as CASSRTSGGATDTQYF.

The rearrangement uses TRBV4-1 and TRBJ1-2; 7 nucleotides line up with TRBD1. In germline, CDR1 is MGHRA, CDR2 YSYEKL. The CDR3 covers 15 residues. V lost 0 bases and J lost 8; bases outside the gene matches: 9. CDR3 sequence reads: CASSQDRARGTGYTF. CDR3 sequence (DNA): TGCGCCAGCAGCCAAGATCGGGCCAGGGGGACCGGCTACACCTTC.

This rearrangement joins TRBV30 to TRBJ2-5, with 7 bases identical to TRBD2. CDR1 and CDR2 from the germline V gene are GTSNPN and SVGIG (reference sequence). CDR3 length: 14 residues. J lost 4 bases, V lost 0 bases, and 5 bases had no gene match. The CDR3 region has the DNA TGTGCCTGGAGTGTCCTCGGGGGGATAGAGACCCAGTACTTC. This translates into CAWSVLGGIETQYF.

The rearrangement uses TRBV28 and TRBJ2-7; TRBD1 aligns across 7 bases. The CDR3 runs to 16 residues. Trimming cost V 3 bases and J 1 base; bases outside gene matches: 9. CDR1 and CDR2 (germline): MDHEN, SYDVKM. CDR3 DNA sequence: TGTGCCAGCAGTTTTGGACCGAGGGACAGATCCTACGAGCAGTACTTC. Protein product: CASSFGPRDRSYEQYF.

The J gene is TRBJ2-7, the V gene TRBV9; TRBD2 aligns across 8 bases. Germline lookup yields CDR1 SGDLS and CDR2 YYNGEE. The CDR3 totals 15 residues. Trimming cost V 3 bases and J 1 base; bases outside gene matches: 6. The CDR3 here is CASSATSGVSYEQYF. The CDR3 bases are TGTGCCAGCAGCGCAACTAGCGGAGTTTCCTACGAGCAGTACTTC.

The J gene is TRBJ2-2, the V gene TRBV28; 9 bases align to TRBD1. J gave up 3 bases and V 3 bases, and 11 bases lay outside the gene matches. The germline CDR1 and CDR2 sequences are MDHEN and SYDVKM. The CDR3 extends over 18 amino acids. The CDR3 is CASSFPARTGEYTGELFF. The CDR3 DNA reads TGTGCCAGCAGTTTTCCTGCACGGACAGGGGAGTACACCGGGGAGCTGTTTTTT.